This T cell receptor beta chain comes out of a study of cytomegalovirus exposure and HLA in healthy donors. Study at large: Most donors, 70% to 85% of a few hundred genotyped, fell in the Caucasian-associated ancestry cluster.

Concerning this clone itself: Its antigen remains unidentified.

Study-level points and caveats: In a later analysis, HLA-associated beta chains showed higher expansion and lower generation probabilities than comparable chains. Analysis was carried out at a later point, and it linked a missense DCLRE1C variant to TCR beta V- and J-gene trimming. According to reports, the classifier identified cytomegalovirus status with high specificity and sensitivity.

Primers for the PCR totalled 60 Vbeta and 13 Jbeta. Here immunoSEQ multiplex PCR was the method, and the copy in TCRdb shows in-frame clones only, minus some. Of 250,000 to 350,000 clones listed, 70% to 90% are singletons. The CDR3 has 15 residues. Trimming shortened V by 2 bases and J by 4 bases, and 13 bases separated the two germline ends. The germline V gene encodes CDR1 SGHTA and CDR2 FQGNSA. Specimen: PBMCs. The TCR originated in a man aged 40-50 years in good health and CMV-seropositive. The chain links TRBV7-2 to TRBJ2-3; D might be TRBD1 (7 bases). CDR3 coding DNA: TGTGCCAGCAGCTTAAGCAGGGGGGAGGCAGATACGCAGTATTTT. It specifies CASSLSRGEADTQYF.